Detailed here is one T cell receptor (beta chain). This clone was counted a single time. Which antigen it targets is not known. Per-base quality was not reported, and no clone a single base away is much larger than it. This entry is derived from a study of blood T cell repertoires in COVID-19 (dated by TCRdb to about 2020). Some background on the complete study: The collaborator samples originated in the United States, Italy and Spain and spanned the acute and convalescent phases of COVID-19. Samples came from the ongoing ImmuneRACE study (first 160 participants) plus 1,254 subjects from 6 global collaborators. HLA class I and class II types, where available, came from metadata supplied by the sample provider rather than from assay-based typing. The repertoires were released in a freely available public database intended as a resource for research on the immune response to SARS-CoV-2. The sample metadata nearly always contained a de-identified subject ID, COVID-19 status, age in years and sex. The prospective study material was composed of cDNA or gDNA derived from T cells, B-cell-depleted T cells, or PBMCs. The dataset comprised deeply sampled blood TCRbeta repertoires from subjects exposed to, actively infected with, or recovered from COVID-19. The research as a whole found: Clinical and demographic metadata were provided uncurated, with the amount varying by source and participant.

Each collaborating institution followed its own protocols to collect whole blood in K2EDTA tubes. For TCRbeta analysis, collaborators shipped samples as frozen whole blood, isolated PBMCs, or DNA extracted from either of those sample types. TCRbeta CDR3 regions were amplified from genomic DNA by means of the immunoSEQ Assay, a bias-controlled multiplex PCR. Processing in the source paper ran as follows. Within the assay, amplification of reference gene primers was used to estimate how many nucleated cells each sample contained. To quantify the absolute abundance of each unique TCRbeta CDR3 rearrangement, sequence reads were collapsed and filtered. For each sample, productive Simpson clonality was calculated as the square root of Simpson's diversity index across productive rearrangements. TCRdb mirrors the immuneACCESS table, restricted to in-frame sequences. Some clones are absent from its copies; in checked studies, under half trace to an unresolved V gene, and the reason for the others is unknown. The DNA was the basis for D and trimming; V, J and clone size are from that table. In all, the sample holds 130,000 to 150,000 clones, and roughly nine tenths of those were seen once. The ten biggest clones cover around 1.6% of the sample.

The CDR3 holds 15 amino acids from the cysteine to the phenylalanine. The read is trimmed to its CDR3 DNA, 45 bases read in frame from base 1. CDR1 MNHNS and CDR2 SASEGT are derived from the germline V gene. The V and J ends are trimmed by 2 bases and 1 base, leaving 11 bases between them. The sample was peripheral blood. The chain employs TRBV6-1 and TRBJ1-1, and the D gene may be TRBD1, 5 bases matching. The sequence was obtained from a human donor in a cohort sampled during active COVID-19. The DNA sequence is as follows: TGTGCCAGCAGTGAACGTAGGGGATGGAACACTGAAGCTTTCTTT. It codes for CASSERRGWNTEAFF.